The 5 T cell receptor beta chains given below trace back to one sample, sequenced in a study of shared clonotypes between healthy human individuals. Repertoires were generated with immunoSEQ multiplex PCR, while TCRdb's copy carries only in-frame clones and drops some. The sample contains fewer than 650,000 clones, around 80% of which appear only once. What was sequenced was PBMCs. Source of these receptors: a woman aged 40 to 55 in good health. Some clones in this sample may be carry-over from other donors' samples.

The rearrangement links TRBV29-1 to TRBJ1-2; D possibly corresponds to TRBD1 (6 bases). Trimming cost V 5 bases and J 3 bases, with 22 bases left between them. CDR3 length: 16 residues. Germline V gene lookup returns CDR1 SQVTM and CDR2 ANQGSEA. CDR3 region: CSVPRQALGFDYGYTF. The CDR3 DNA sequence: TGCAGCGTTCCCCGACAGGCGCTCGGATTTGACTATGGCTACACCTTC.

This clone was detected a few times. This chain connects TRBV9 to TRBJ2-2, with D unresolved. V was trimmed by 0 bases and J by 5 bases, leaving 8 bases between them. The CDR3 is 14 amino acids. In germline, CDR1 is SGDLS, CDR2 YYNGEE. The CDR3 DNA follows: TGTGCCAGCAGCGTAGCCAGGTCTACCGGGGAGCTGTTTTTT. It yields the protein CASSVARSTGELFF.

The chain couples TRBV7-2 to TRBJ2-5, with 8 nucleotides matching TRBD1. The CDR3 runs to 15 residues. Germline CDR1 and CDR2: SGHTA and FQGNSA. V lost 5 bases and J lost 1; bases outside the gene matches: 6. The CDR3 sequence: CASSTYRGSQETQYF. CDR3 coding DNA: TGTGCCAGCAGCACCTACAGGGGGTCCCAAGAGACCCAGTACTTC.

The V gene is TRBV27, the J gene TRBJ2-4, with 8 positions matching TRBD1. CDR3 length equals 15 residues. The germline V gene encodes CDR1 MNHEY and CDR2 SMNVEV (reference sequence). V shed 5 bases, J shed 6 bases, and the junction held 9 bases outside the gene matches. The CDR3 DNA reads as TGTGCCAGCAGTCGAACCCCGGACAGGGTAAACATTCAGTACTTC. Translating it yields CASSRTPDRVNIQYF.

This clone has only a few counts. V gene TRBV30 combines with J gene TRBJ1-2; D remains ambiguous. The CDR3 totals 12 residues. Germline V gene data show CDR1 as GTSNPN and CDR2 as SVGIG (reference sequence). Trimming took off 1 base at V and 4 bases at J, with 7 bases between the two ends. Here the CDR3 DNA reads TGTGCCTGGAGTGGCGGGAGCTATGGCTACACCTTC. Translated, it gives CAWSGGSYGYTF.